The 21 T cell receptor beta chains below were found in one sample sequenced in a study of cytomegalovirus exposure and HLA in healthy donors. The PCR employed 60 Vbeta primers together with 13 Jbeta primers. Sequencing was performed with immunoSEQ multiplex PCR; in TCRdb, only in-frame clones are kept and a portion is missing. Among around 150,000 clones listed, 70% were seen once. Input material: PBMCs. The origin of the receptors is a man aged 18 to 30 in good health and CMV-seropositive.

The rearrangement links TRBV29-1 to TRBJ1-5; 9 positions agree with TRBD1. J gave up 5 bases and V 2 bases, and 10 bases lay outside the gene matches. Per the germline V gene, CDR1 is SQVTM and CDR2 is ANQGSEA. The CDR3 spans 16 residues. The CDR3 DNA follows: TGCAGCGTTGAAAGGGTTGGACAGGGGCGTTATCAGCCCCAGCATTTT. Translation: CSVERVGQGRYQPQHF. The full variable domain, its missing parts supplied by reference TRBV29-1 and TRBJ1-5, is SAVISQKPSRDICQRGTSLTIQCQVDSQVTMMFWYRQQPGQSLTLIATANQGSEATYESGFVIDKFPISRPNLTFSTLTVSNMSPEDSSIYLCSVERVGQGRYQPQHFGDGTRLSIL.

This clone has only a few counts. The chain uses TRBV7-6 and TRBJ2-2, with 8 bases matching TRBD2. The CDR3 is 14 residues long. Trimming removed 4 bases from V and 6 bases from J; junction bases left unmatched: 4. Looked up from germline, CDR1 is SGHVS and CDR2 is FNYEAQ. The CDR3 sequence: CASSSREGSGELFF. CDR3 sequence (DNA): TGTGCCAGCAGCTCCCGGGAGGGATCCGGGGAGCTGTTTTTT.

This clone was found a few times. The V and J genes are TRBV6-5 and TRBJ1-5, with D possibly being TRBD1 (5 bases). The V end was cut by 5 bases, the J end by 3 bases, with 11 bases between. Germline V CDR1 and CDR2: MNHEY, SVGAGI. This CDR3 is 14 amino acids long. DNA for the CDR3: TGTGCCAGCAGTCCACGGGGGGTCAATCAGCCCCAGCATTTT. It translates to CASSPRGVNQPQHF.

CDR3 in DNA: TGTGCCAGCAGCCGGACCGGGACAGGGAGTACCACTGAAGCTTTCTTT. It yields the protein CASSRTGTGSTTEAFF. This sequence joins TRBV4-2 and TRBJ1-1; 9 positions agree with TRBD1. The V and J ends lost 4 bases and 4 bases, in that order; junction bases with no gene match: 10. The CDR3 spans 16 residues. Germline CDR1 reads LGHNA; CDR2 reads YNFKEQ.

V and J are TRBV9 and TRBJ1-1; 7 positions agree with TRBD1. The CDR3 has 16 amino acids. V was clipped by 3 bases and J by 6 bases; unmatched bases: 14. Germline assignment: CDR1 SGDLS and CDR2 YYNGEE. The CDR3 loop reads CASSGGVTGSVAEAFF. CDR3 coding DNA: TGTGCCAGCAGCGGGGGGGTGACAGGGAGTGTCGCTGAAGCTTTCTTT.

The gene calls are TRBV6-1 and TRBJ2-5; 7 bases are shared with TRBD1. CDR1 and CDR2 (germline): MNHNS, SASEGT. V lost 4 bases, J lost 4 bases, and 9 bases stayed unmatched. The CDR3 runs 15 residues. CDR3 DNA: TGTGCCAGCAGTGGACGACAGGGCGAGGGAGAGACCCAGTACTTC. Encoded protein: CASSGRQGEGETQYF.

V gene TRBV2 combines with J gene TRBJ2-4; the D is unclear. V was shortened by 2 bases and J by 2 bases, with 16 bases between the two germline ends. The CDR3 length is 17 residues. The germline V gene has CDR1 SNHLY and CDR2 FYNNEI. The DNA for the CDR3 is TGTGCCAGCAGTGAACTGTGGTTTTCTAGTACCAAAAACATTCAGTACTTC. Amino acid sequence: CASSELWFSSTKNIQYF.

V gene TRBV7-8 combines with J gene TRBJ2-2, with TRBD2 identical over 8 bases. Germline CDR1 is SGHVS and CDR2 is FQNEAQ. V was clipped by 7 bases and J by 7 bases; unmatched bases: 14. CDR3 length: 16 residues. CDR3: CASKEREWVANGELFF. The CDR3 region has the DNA TGTGCCAGCAAAGAGCGGGAGTGGGTGGCTAACGGGGAGCTGTTTTTT.

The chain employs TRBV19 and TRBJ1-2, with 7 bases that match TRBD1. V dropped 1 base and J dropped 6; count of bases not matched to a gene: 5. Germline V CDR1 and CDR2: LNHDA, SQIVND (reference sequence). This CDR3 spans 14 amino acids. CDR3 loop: CASSIAQGGHGYTF. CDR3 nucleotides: TGTGCCAGTAGTATAGCCCAGGGGGGTCATGGCTACACCTTC. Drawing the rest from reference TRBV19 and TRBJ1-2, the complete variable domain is DGGITQSPKYLFRKEGQNVTLSCEQNLNHDAMYWYRQDPGQGLRLIYYSQIVNDFQKGDIAEGYSVSREKKESFPLTVTSAQKNPTAFYLCASSIAQGGHGYTFGSGTRLTVV.

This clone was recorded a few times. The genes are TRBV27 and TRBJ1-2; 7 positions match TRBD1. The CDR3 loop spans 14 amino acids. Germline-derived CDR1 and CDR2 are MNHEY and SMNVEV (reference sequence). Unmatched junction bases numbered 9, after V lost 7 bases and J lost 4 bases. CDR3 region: CASKEDRLGYGYTF. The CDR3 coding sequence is TGTGCCAGCAAGGAGGACAGGCTGGGCTATGGCTACACCTTC.

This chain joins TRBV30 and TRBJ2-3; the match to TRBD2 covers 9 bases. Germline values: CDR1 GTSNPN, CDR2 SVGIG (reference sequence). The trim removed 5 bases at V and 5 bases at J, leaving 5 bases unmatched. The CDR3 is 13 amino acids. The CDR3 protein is CAWGPSGVDTQYF. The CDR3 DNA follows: TGTGCCTGGGGTCCTAGCGGGGTAGATACGCAGTATTTT.

CDR3 in DNA: TGTGCCAGCAGCTTCTCGCAGGGGTTGGGATATAACACTGAAGCTTTCTTT. Amino acids: CASSFSQGLGYNTEAFF. The V call is TRBV11-2, the J call TRBJ1-1; TRBD1 might be the D (6 bases). V was trimmed by 3 bases and J by 2 bases, leaving 19 bases between them. The CDR3 extends over 17 amino acids. CDR1 and CDR2 from the germline V gene are SGHAT and FQNNGV.

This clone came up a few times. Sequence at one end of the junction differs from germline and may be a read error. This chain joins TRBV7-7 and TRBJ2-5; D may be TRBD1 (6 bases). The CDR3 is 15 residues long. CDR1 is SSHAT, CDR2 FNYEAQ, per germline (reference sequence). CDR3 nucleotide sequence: TGTGCTAGCAGCCCAGCAGGGGCGGCCCTGGAGACCCAGTACTTC. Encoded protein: CASSPAGAALETQYF.

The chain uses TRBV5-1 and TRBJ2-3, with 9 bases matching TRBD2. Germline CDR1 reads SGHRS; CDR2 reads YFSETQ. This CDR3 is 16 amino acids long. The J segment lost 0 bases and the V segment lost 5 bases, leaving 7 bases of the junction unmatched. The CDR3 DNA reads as TGCGCCAGCAGTTACAGCGGGGGGCCCAGCACAGATACGCAGTATTTT. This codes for CASSYSGGPSTDTQYF.

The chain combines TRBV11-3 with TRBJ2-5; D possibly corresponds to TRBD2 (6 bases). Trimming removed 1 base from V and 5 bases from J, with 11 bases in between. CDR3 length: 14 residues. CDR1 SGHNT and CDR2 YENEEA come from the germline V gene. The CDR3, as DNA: TGTGCCAGCAGCTTAGCGGGAGCGGTTGAGACCCAGTACTTC. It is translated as CASSLAGAVETQYF.

CDR3 sequence (DNA): TGTGCCAGCACGACGCGGAGCACAGATACGCAGTATTTT. It codes for CASTTRSTDTQYF. This chain joins TRBV6-6 and TRBJ2-3; D unresolved. In germline, CDR1 is MNHNY, CDR2 SVGAGI (reference sequence). The V end was cut by 7 bases, the J end by 0 bases, with 8 bases between. The CDR3 is 13 amino acids.

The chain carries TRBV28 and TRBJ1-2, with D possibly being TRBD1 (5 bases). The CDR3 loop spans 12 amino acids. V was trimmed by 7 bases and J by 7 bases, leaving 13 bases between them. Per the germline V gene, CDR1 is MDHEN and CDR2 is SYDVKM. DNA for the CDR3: TGTGCCAGCAACGCGGGGGGGACTGGCTACACCTTC. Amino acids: CASNAGGTGYTF.

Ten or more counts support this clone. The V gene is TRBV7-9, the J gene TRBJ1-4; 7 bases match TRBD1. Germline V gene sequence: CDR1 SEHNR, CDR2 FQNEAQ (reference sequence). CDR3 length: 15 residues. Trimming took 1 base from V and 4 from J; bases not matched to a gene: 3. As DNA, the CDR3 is TGTGCCAGCAGCTTAGGGGGACAGATTAATGAAAAACTGTTTTTT. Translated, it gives CASSLGGQINEKLFF.

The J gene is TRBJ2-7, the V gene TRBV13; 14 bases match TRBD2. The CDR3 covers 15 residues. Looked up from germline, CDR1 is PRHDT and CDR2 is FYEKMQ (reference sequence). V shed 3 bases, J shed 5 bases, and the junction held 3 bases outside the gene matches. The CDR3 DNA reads TGTGCCAGCAGCTTCGGGACTAGCGGGAGTAACGAGCAGTACGTC. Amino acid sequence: CASSFGTSGSNEQYV.

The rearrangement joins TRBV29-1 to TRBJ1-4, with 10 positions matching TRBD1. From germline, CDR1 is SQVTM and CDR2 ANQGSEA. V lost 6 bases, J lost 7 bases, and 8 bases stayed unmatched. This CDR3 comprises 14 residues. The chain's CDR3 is CSVVTGGDGEKLFF. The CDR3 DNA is TGCAGCGTCGTGACAGGGGGCGACGGTGAAAAACTGTTTTTT.

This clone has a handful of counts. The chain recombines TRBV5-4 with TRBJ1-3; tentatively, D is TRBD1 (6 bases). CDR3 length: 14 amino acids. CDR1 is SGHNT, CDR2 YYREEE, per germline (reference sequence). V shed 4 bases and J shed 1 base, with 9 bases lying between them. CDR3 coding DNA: TGTGCCAGCAGCCTAGGACAGTCTGGAAACACCATATATTTT. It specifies CASSLGQSGNTIYF.